These 13 T cell receptor beta chains came from one sample sequenced in a study of blood T cell repertoires in COVID-19 (dated by TCRdb to 2020 to 2022). Library preparation was by the immunoSEQ multiplex PCR assay. This is the immuneACCESS table as TCRdb keeps it, with only in-frame sequences that have V and J called. A part of the clones is gone; compared with another copy, unresolved V genes explain less than half, and the rest is unexplained. Recorded for this sample are over 35,000 clones; roughly 85% of them occurred a single time. The top ten hold 9.9% of the sample. Sequencing was performed on peripheral blood. The receptors were sampled from a human donor in a cohort sampled during active COVID-19.

The genes are TRBV6-2 or TRBV6-3 and TRBJ1-4, with 7 positions matching TRBD1. The germline V gene encodes CDR1 MNHEY and CDR2 SVGEGT. The CDR3 loop spans 14 amino acids. J lost 5 bases, V lost 6 bases, and 6 bases had no gene match. The CDR3 spells CASSSTGPNEKLFF. Written as DNA, the CDR3 is TGTGCCAGCAGCTCGACAGGGCCAAATGAAAAACTGTTTTTT.

Note on this clone: This CDR3 is also generated by other DNA sequences in the sample. The genes are TRBV30 and TRBJ1-2; D possibly corresponds to TRBD1 (5 bases). CDR3 length: 12 amino acids. Germline V gives CDR1 GTSNPN, CDR2 SVGIG (reference sequence). Trimming pared 4 bases from V and 5 bases from J, leaving 11 bases between. CDR3 DNA sequence: TGTGCCTGGAAGGGACTGAATTATGGCTACACCTTC. This codes for CAWKGLNYGYTF.

This sequence joins TRBV5-4 and TRBJ1-6; no definite D call. The CDR3 totals 14 residues. CDR1 is SGHNT and CDR2 is YYREEE in the germline V gene (reference sequence). V was cut by 0 bases and J by 5 bases, with 6 bases left in between. DNA for the CDR3: TGTGCCAGCAGCTTGGTACTGCATAATTCACCCCTCCACTTT. This gives the protein CASSLVLHNSPLHF.

This clone was recorded a few times. The V call is TRBV19, the J call TRBJ2-3; 7 nucleotides line up with TRBD2. Germline V gives CDR1 LNHDA, CDR2 SQIVND (reference sequence). Trimming at V came to 5 bases and at J to 3 bases, leaving 8 bases not matched to a gene. The CDR3 spans 15 residues. The CDR3 spells CASSALGGSTDTQYF. The CDR3 bases are TGTGCCAGTAGTGCCTTGGGGGGGAGTACAGATACGCAGTATTTT.

The chain combines TRBV11-3 with TRBJ2-7; 9 nucleotides match TRBD2. The CDR3 is made up of 13 amino acids. V gave up 5 bases and J gave up 6 bases; unmatched junction bases: 5. The germline CDR1 and CDR2 sequences are SGHNT and YENEEA. Here the CDR3 DNA reads TGTGCCAGCAGCCGCCTAGCGGGGAGCGAGCAGTACTTC. This translates into CASSRLAGSEQYF.

The chain employs TRBV7-9 and TRBJ2-2; D is perhaps TRBD2 (6 bases). This CDR3 has 14 amino acids. CDR1 SEHNR and CDR2 FQNEAQ come from the germline V gene (reference sequence). Trimming shortened V by 5 bases and J by 4 bases, and 11 bases separated the two germline ends. As DNA, the CDR3 is TGTGCCAGCAGCCCCCAGGGAGGCACCGGGGAGCTGTTTTTT. Amino acids: CASSPQGGTGELFF.

This chain joins TRBV2 and TRBJ1-2, with 8 positions matching TRBD1. The CDR3 is 13 residues long. CDR1 SNHLY and CDR2 FYNNEI come from the germline V gene. V was pared by 7 bases and J by 3 bases, with 4 bases of the junction left unmatched. The CDR3 DNA follows: TGTGCCAGCAATCTGGACAGGGACTATGGCTACACCTTC. It translates to CASNLDRDYGYTF.

The gene calls are TRBV10-3 and TRBJ1-5; 7 positions match TRBD1. Losses at the gene ends were 2 bases for V and 2 bases for J; bases not matched to a gene: 12. The CDR3 contains 18 residues. Germline V CDR1 and CDR2: ENHRY, SYGVKD. The CDR3 DNA reads as TGTGCCATCAGTGAGGGAGGGGGCGGTCCTGGTGGCAATCAGCCCCAGCATTTT. Amino acids: CAISEGGGGPGGNQPQHF.

The chain joins TRBV19 to TRBJ1-5, with 7 bases matching TRBD1. J gave up 1 base and V 7 bases, and 7 bases lay outside the gene matches. The germline V gene encodes CDR1 LNHDA and CDR2 SQIVND (reference sequence). The CDR3 runs to 15 residues. CDR3 DNA: TGTGCCAGTACCTCCACAGGGGCAAGCAATCAGCCCCAGCATTTT. This translates into CASTSTGASNQPQHF.

The chain recombines TRBV19 with TRBJ2-7, with TRBD1 matching 8 bases. Germline values: CDR1 LNHDA, CDR2 SQIVND (reference sequence). The CDR3 extends over 14 amino acids. V lost 5 bases, J lost 3 bases, and 6 bases stayed unmatched. The CDR3 here is CASSPRDRNYEQYF. CDR3 nucleotides: TGTGCCAGTAGTCCCCGGGACAGGAACTACGAGCAGTACTTC.

The chain recombines TRBV11-3 with TRBJ2-6; D gene uncertain. Per the germline V gene, CDR1 is SGHNT and CDR2 is YENEEA. V was clipped by 4 bases and J by 4 bases, with 5 bases between them. The CDR3 is 13 residues long. The CDR3 loop reads CASSSTGANVLTF. In nucleotides, the CDR3 is TGTGCCAGCAGCTCAACAGGGGCCAACGTCCTGACTTTC.

The J gene is TRBJ1-5, the V gene TRBV19; the match to TRBD1 covers 8 bases. Germline CDR1 reads LNHDA; CDR2 reads SQIVND (reference sequence). The CDR3 is 15 residues long. The J segment lost 6 bases and the V segment lost 3 bases, leaving 7 bases of the junction unmatched. The CDR3, as DNA: TGTGCCAGTAGTATGGACAGGGCATATCTTCAGCCCCAGCATTTT. Amino acid sequence: CASSMDRAYLQPQHF.

The chain combines TRBV9 with TRBJ2-6; D is possibly TRBD1 (5 bases). CDR1 SGDLS and CDR2 YYNGEE come from the germline V gene. The CDR3 is 15 amino acids. V shed 2 bases and J shed 1 base, with 7 bases lying between them. The DNA for the CDR3 is TGTGCCAGCAGCGTTGGGGCTTCTGGGGCCAACGTCCTGACTTTC. This codes for CASSVGASGANVLTF. Complete variable domain (other parts from reference TRBV9 and TRBJ2-6): DSGVTQTPKHLITATGQRVTLRCSPRSGDLSVYWYQQSLDQGLQFLIQYYNGEERAKGNILERFSAQQFPDLHSELNLSSLELGDSALYFCASSVGASGANVLTFGAGSRLTVL.